The 8 T cell receptor beta chains listed next were all sequenced from one sample in a study of T cells in Graves' hyperthyroidism and ophthalmopathy (dated by TCRdb to the late 2010s). The method behind the library was multiplex PCR. The sequencer was an Illumina HiSeq 2000. The TCR beta CDR3 regions were amplified from the RNA transcripts. For the first round of RT-PCR on the TCR CDR3, the HTBI primer set was used together with the Qiagen OneStep RT-PCR kit. The public reads were run again by TCRdb, first through fastp at Q25 and then through MiXCR, and only productive beta chains were kept. Identical CDR3 proteins give one entry, which carries the most common genes and DNA. The sample profile shows roughly 530,000 distinct CDR3 sequences; roughly 15% of them were found once. The ten largest clones take up roughly 15% of the sample. The sequencing input was blood. These TCRs come from a young woman with Graves' ophthalmopathy.

Turning to this clonotype: One base away lies a much larger clone, so this may be a sequencing read error. This chain's CDR3 is CASSAGLADRTANYGYTF. The CDR3, as DNA: TGTGCCAGCAGCGCAGGGTTGGCAGACAGAACCGCTAACTATGGCTACACCTTC. V gene TRBV9 combines with J gene TRBJ1-2, with D perhaps matching TRBD1 (5 bases). The CDR3 runs 18 residues. Germline V gene lookup returns CDR1 SGDLS and CDR2 YYNGEE. The V gene lost 3 bases and the J gene lost 0 bases, with 21 bases spanning the gap.

The table lists this clonotype with a few counts. The chain recombines TRBV4-1 with TRBJ1-1; TRBD1 aligns across 8 bases. The CDR3 extends over 17 amino acids. Germline CDR1 is MGHRA and CDR2 is YSYEKL. V dropped 4 bases and J dropped 3; count of bases not matched to a gene: 13. Written as DNA, the CDR3 is TGCGCCAGCAGCCGGCCGGGACAGGTCCCCTACCACACTGAAGCTTTCTTT. Its protein product is CASSRPGQVPYHTEAFF.

This clonotype was counted only a few times. The chain couples TRBV27 to TRBJ1-1, with D perhaps matching TRBD1 (6 bases). Deletions cut 6 bases from V and 5 bases from J, with 16 bases between. Germline CDR1 reads MNHEY; CDR2 reads SMNVEV (reference sequence). The CDR3 has 14 amino acids. The CDR3 sequence is CASRLAGARTEAFF. The CDR3 coding sequence is TGTGCCAGCAGACTCGCGGGGGCACGGACTGAAGCTTTCTTT.

This clonotype was seen at least ten times. CDR3: CASSPSGTETYEQYF. The DNA of the CDR3 is TGTGCCAGCAGCCCGTCTGGGACTGAGACCTACGAGCAGTACTTC. The rearrangement joins TRBV7-2 to TRBJ2-7; tentatively, D is TRBD2 (6 bases). V was clipped by 5 bases and J by 2 bases, with 16 bases between them. Germline CDR1 is SGHTA and CDR2 is FQGNSA. The CDR3 is made up of 15 amino acids. Full variable domain (rest looked up from reference TRBV7-2 and TRBJ2-7): GAGVSQSPSNKVTEKGKDVELRCDPISGHTALYWYRQSLGQGLEFLIYFQGNSAPDKSGLPSDRFSAERTGGSVSTLTIQRTQQEDSAVYLCASSPSGTETYEQYFGPGTRLTVT.

V gene TRBV5-1 combines with J gene TRBJ1-1; 11 positions match TRBD1. The CDR3 sequence is 16 residues long. J lost 5 bases, V lost 3 bases, and 9 bases had no gene match. Germline CDR1 reads SGHRS; CDR2 reads YFSETQ. CDR3 nucleotide sequence: TGCGCCAGCAGCTATCTTCGGACAGGGGGCGGGACTGAAGCTTTCTTT. As protein: CASSYLRTGGGTEAFF. Full variable domain (outside the CDR3, taken from reference TRBV5-1 and TRBJ1-1): KAGVTQTPRYLIKTRGQQVTLSCSPISGHRSVSWYQQTPGQGLQFLFEYFSETQRNKGNFPGRFSGRQFSNSRSEMNVSTLELGDSALYLCASSYLRTGGGTEAFFGQGTRLTVV.

In this sample, this clonotype turned up a few times. CDR3 region: CASKDRVNTEAFF. The CDR3 region has the DNA TGTGCCAGCAAGGACAGAGTGAACACTGAAGCTTTCTTT. The chain couples TRBV6-1 to TRBJ1-1; the D gene is possibly TRBD1 (6 bases). Germline V gene sequence: CDR1 MNHNS, CDR2 SASEGT. With 7 bases removed from V and 0 bases from J, the gap between germline ends came to 9 bases. CDR3 length equals 13 residues.

This clonotype was seen a few times. This sequence joins TRBV5-1 and TRBJ1-4, with TRBD1 matching over 9 bases. This CDR3 region has 16 residues. The trim removed 4 bases at V and 3 bases at J, leaving 7 bases unmatched. The germline gives CDR1 SGHRS, CDR2 YFSETQ. As DNA, the CDR3 is TGCGCCAGCAGCCCGGGACAGGGTCATTCTAATGAAAAACTGTTTTTT. Encoded protein: CASSPGQGHSNEKLFF. The full variable domain, in which reference TRBV5-1 and TRBJ1-4 provide the parts outside the CDR3, is KAGVTQTPRYLIKTRGQQVTLSCSPISGHRSVSWYQQTPGQGLQFLFEYFSETQRNKGNFPGRFSGRQFSNSRSEMNVSTLELGDSALYLCASSPGQGHSNEKLFFGSGTQLSVL.

The V gene is TRBV7-3, the J gene TRBJ2-1, with no clear D. This CDR3 is built from 15 residues. V lost 0 bases and J lost 3, with 9 bases in between. Germline lookup yields CDR1 SGHTA and CDR2 FQGTGA. The DNA for the CDR3 is TGTGCCAGCAGCTTAACTTCTTCCGACTACAATGAGCAGTTCTTC. Residues: CASSLTSSDYNEQFF. The variable domain in full, with the rest retrieved from reference TRBV7-3 and TRBJ2-1, is GAGVSQTPSNKVTEKGKYVELRCDPISGHTALYWYRQSLGQGPEFLIYFQGTGAADDSGLPNDRFFAVRPEGSVSTLKIQRTERGDSAVYLCASSLTSSDYNEQFFGPGTRLTVL.